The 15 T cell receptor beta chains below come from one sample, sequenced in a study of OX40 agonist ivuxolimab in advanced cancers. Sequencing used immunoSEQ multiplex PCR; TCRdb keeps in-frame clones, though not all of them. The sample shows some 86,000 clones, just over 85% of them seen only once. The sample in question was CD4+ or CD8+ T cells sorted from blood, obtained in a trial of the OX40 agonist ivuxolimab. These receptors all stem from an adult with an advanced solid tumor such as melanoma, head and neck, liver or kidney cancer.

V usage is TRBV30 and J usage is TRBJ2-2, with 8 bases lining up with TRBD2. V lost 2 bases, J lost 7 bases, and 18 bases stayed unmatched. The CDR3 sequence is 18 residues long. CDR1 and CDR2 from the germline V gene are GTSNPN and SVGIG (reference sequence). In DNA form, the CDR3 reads TGTGCCTGGAGTCCCCAGGTAGTAACGGGAGGGCGTTACGGGGAGCTGTTTTTT. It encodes CAWSPQVVTGGRYGELFF.

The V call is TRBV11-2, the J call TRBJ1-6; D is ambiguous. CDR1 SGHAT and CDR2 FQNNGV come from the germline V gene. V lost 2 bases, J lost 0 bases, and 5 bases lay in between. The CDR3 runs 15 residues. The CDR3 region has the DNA TGTGCCAGCAGCTTACAAGTCTCCTATAATTCACCCCTCCACTTT. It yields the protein CASSLQVSYNSPLHF.

In DNA, the CDR3 is TGTGCCAGCAGCGCCCAGCTACACCGCTACGAGCAGTACTTC. Translation gives CASSAQLHRYEQYF. V and J are TRBV27 and TRBJ2-7, with unresolved D. Between the trimmed V and J ends, which lost 6 bases and 3 bases, there was a span of 15 bases. The CDR3 spans 14 residues. CDR1 and CDR2 from the germline V gene are MNHEY and SMNVEV (reference sequence).

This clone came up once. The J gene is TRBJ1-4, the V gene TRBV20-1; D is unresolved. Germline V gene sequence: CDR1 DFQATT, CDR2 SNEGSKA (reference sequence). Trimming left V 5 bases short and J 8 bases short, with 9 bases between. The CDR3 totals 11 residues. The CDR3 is CSAPYDEKLFF. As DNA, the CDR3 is TGCAGTGCTCCGTACGACGAAAAACTGTTTTTT.

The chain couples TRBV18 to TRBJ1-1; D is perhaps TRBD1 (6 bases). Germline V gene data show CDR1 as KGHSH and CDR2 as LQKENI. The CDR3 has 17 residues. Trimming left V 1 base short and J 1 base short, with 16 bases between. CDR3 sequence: CASSPQGTDSRNTEAFF. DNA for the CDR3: TGTGCCAGCTCACCACAAGGGACGGACAGTCGGAACACTGAAGCTTTCTTT.

Here the CDR3 DNA reads TGTGCCAGCAGCTCCGGGGATAGCTTCTACGAGCAGTACTTC. Translating it yields CASSSGDSFYEQYF. This sequence joins TRBV13 and TRBJ2-7, with a weak D call TRBD2 (5 bases). The CDR3 has 14 amino acids. Germline CDR1 and CDR2: PRHDT and FYEKMQ (reference sequence). V lost 4 bases and J 3 bases, leaving 13 bases between the germline ends.

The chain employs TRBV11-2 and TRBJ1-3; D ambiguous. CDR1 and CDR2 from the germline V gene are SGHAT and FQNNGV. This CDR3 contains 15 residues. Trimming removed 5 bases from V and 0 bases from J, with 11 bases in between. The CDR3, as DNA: TGTGCCAGCAGCGATTCGACGAGCTCTGGAAACACCATATATTTT. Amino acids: CASSDSTSSGNTIYF.

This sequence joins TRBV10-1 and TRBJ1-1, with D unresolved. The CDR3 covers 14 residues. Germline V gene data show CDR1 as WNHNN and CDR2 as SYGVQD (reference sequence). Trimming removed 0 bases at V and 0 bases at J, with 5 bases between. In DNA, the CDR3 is TGCGCCAGCAGTGAGTCTAGTCTGAACACTGAAGCTTTCTTT. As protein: CASSESSLNTEAFF.

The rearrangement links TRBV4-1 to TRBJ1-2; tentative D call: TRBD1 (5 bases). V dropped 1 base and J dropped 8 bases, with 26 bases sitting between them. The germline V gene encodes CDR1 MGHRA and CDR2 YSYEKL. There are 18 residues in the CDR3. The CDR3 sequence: CASSQGIPRAGRLGGYTF. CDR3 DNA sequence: TGCGCCAGCAGCCAAGGAATTCCTAGGGCAGGGAGGCTGGGCGGCTACACCTTC.

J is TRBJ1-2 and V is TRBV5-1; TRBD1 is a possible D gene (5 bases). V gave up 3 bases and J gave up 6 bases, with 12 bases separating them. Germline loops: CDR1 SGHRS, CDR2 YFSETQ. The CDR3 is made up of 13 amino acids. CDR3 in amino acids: CASSSAGDDGYTF. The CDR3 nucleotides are TGCGCCAGCAGCTCGGCGGGGGACGATGGCTACACCTTC.

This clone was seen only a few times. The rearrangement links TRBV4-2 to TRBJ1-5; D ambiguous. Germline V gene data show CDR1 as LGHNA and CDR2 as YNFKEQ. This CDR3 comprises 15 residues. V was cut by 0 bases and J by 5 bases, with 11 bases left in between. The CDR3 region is CASSQDDGSHQPQHF. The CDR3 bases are TGTGCCAGCAGCCAAGATGACGGCTCGCATCAGCCCCAGCATTTT.

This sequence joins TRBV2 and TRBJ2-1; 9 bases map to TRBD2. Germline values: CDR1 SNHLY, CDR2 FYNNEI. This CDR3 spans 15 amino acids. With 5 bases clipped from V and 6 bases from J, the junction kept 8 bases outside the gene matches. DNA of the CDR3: TGTGCCAGCAGTTTCCGAGCGGGAGGCAGCAATGAGCAGTTCTTC. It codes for CASSFRAGGSNEQFF.

The CDR3 reads CASSSIAGTTDTQYF. In DNA, the CDR3 is TGCGCCAGCAGCTCAATAGCCGGGACCACAGATACGCAGTATTTT. The V and J genes are TRBV5-1 and TRBJ2-3; tentatively, D is TRBD1 or TRBD2 (5 bases each). V lost 3 bases and J 2 bases, leaving 13 bases between the germline ends. There are 15 residues in the CDR3. Germline CDR1 and CDR2: SGHRS and YFSETQ.

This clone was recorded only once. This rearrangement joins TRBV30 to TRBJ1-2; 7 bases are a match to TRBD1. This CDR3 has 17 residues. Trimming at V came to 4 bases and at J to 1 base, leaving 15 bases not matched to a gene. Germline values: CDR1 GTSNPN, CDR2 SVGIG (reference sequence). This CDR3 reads CAWTGGTDLKVNYGYTF. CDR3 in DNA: TGTGCCTGGACTGGGGGGACAGACCTTAAAGTTAACTATGGCTACACCTTC.

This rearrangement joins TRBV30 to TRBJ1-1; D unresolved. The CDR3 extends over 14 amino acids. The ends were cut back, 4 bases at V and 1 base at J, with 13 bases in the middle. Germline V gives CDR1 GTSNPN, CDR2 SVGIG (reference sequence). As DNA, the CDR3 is TGTGCCTGGAACCGTGGCGGAAGGAACACTGAAGCTTTCTTT. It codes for CAWNRGGRNTEAFF.